Included here is one T cell receptor (beta chain) sequence, with context. The sample is drawn from a study of blood T cell repertoires in COVID-19. Study at large: PBMCs, B-cell-depleted T cells, or T cells provided the cDNA or gDNA that made up the material.

The germline gives CDR1 MNHEY, CDR2 SVGAGI. The CDR3 extends over 14 amino acids. Losses at the gene ends were 6 bases for V and 1 base for J; bases not matched to a gene: 4. Sequenced by immunoSEQ multiplex PCR; TCRdb stores in-frame clones only, minus some. The sample has approximately 230,000 clones; about four fifths are singletons. The sample comprised peripheral blood. The chain links TRBV6-5 to TRBJ2-3; 7 bases agree with TRBD2. This TCR was recovered from a man older than 75 with acute or convalescent COVID-19. This CDR3 reads CASRLARGTDTQYF. The CDR3, as DNA: TGTGCCAGCAGACTAGCGAGGGGCACAGATACGCAGTATTTT.